This passage covers 12 T cell receptor beta chains from one sample sequenced in a study of T-cell reconstitution after alpha-beta-depleted transplantation in children. Unique molecular identifiers were built into the TCRbeta library. TCRdb reprocessed the PCR reads via MiXCR and lists one record per CDR3 protein. The sample records around 94,000 distinct CDR3 sequences, about 6% being singletons. Source: PBMCs, mostly from graft donor cells, taken 60 days after TCRalphabeta/CD19-depleted stem cell transplant. The receptors here all came from a female patient aged 2-9 years who had a stem cell transplant for Fanconi anemia, so the T cells may come from the graft donor.

This clonotype was recorded at least ten times. J is TRBJ2-7 and V is TRBV28; a possible D gene is TRBD1 (6 bases). V lost 3 bases and J 2 bases, leaving 11 bases between the germline ends. Germline values: CDR1 MDHEN, CDR2 SYDVKM. The CDR3 has 14 residues. The CDR3 DNA reads TGTGCCAGCAGTTTCTGGGACACCACCTACGAGCAGTACTTC. Translating it yields CASSFWDTTYEQYF.

This clonotype was found many times. The chain combines TRBV29-1 with TRBJ1-2; D gene unclear. CDR1 and CDR2 (germline): SQVTM, ANQGSEA. This CDR3 is built from 11 residues. The V end was cut by 6 bases, the J end by 2 bases, with 7 bases between. The CDR3 sequence: CSVAGNYGYTF. The CDR3 DNA sequence: TGCAGCGTCGCAGGCAACTATGGCTACACCTTC. Supplemented by reference TRBV29-1 and TRBJ1-2, the full variable domain reads SAVISQKPSRDICQRGTSLTIQCQVDSQVTMMFWYRQQPGQSLTLIATANQGSEATYESGFVIDKFPISRPNLTFSTLTVSNMSPEDSSIYLCSVAGNYGYTFGSGTRLTVV.

The V gene is TRBV14, the J gene TRBJ2-2; possible D gene TRBD2, 5 bases. CDR1 SGHDN and CDR2 FVKESK come from the germline V gene. CDR3 length: 14 amino acids. Trimming left V 2 bases short and J 4 bases short, with 8 bases between. The CDR3 DNA reads as TGTGCCAGCAGCCAAACTCGGGGCACCGGGGAGCTGTTTTTT. Its protein product is CASSQTRGTGELFF. Based on the CDR3 plus reference TRBV14 and TRBJ2-2, the full variable domain is EAGVTQFPSHSVIEKGQTVTLRCDPISGHDNLYWYRRVMGKEIKFLLHFVKESKQDESGMPNNRFLAERTGGTYSTLKVQPAELEDSGVYFCASSQTRGTGELFFGEGSRLTVL.

The table lists this clonotype with many counts. The CDR3 sequence is CASSQGPPGGANVLTF. In nucleotides, the CDR3 is TGTGCCAGCAGTCAGGGACCCCCGGGGGGGGCCAACGTCCTGACTTTC. The chain joins TRBV28 to TRBJ2-6; D might be TRBD1 or TRBD2, each matching 5 bases. V lost 5 bases and J lost 4, with 15 bases in between. Germline CDR1 MDHEN, CDR2 SYDVKM. The CDR3 loop spans 16 amino acids. The full variable domain, its missing parts supplied by reference TRBV28 and TRBJ2-6, is DVKVTQSSRYLVKRTGEKVFLECVQDMDHENMFWYRQDPGLGLRLIYFSYDVKMKEKGDIPEGYSVSREKKERFSLILESASTNQTSMYLCASSQGPPGGANVLTFGAGSRLTVL.

This clonotype has a count of ten or more. The rearrangement joins TRBV29-1 to TRBJ2-7; D is ambiguous. The V gene lost 4 bases and the J gene lost 4 bases, with 23 bases spanning the gap. Germline CDR1 SQVTM, CDR2 ANQGSEA. The CDR3 has 16 residues. CDR3 DNA sequence: TGCAGCGTTGTTTGGCTTTCGGTAATGTGGGGTTACGAGCAGTACTTC. This gives the protein CSVVWLSVMWGYEQYF.

This clonotype was recorded at least ten times. The chain combines TRBV5-1 with TRBJ2-7, with 10 positions matching TRBD2. The CDR3 covers 14 residues. CDR1 SGHRS and CDR2 YFSETQ come from the germline V gene. J lost 4 bases, V lost 4 bases, and 5 bases had no gene match. CDR3 loop: CASSPAGGIYEQYF. The DNA of the CDR3 is TGCGCCAGCAGCCCAGCGGGGGGGATTTACGAGCAGTACTTC.

V usage is TRBV7-9 and J usage is TRBJ1-1, with D tentatively TRBD1 (6 bases). The CDR3 runs to 12 residues. Trimming took off 2 bases at V and 10 bases at J, with 11 bases between the two ends. CDR1 is SEHNR and CDR2 is FQNEAQ in the germline V gene (reference sequence). The CDR3: CASSLLQGGAFF. The CDR3 DNA sequence: TGTGCCAGCAGCTTATTACAGGGAGGAGCTTTCTTT.

In this sample, this clonotype turned up many times. CDR3 sequence reads: CASSLDINNEQFF. DNA for the CDR3: TGTGCCAGCAGCTTGGATATTAACAATGAGCAGTTCTTC. The genes are TRBV5-4 and TRBJ2-1; D not resolved. CDR1 is SGHNT and CDR2 is YYREEE in the germline V gene (reference sequence). CDR3 length: 13 amino acids. Trimming took off 0 bases at V and 5 bases at J, with 6 bases between the two ends.

This clonotype was observed a few times. This sequence joins TRBV7-2 and TRBJ2-7, with 8 bases that match TRBD2. This CDR3 has 20 residues. Germline V gene data show CDR1 as SGHTA and CDR2 as FQGNSA. V shed 1 base and J 0 bases; nucleotides not matched to a gene: 17. In nucleotides, the CDR3 is TGTGCCAGCAGCTTAGTGGGACTAGTCAACGCTGTTTCTAGCTCCTACGAGCAGTACTTC. This codes for CASSLVGLVNAVSSSYEQYF.

This chain connects TRBV2 to TRBJ2-4; TRBD2 might be the D (6 bases). Trimming left V 4 bases short and J 10 bases short, with 11 bases between. CDR1 is SNHLY, CDR2 FYNNEI, per germline. The length of the CDR3 is 12 residues. CDR3 region: CASSGLVPIQYF. CDR3 in DNA: TGTGCCAGCAGTGGACTAGTCCCTATTCAGTACTTC.

This clonotype was observed a handful of times. This sequence joins TRBV11-2 and TRBJ1-4; 7 positions agree with TRBD1. With 2 bases clipped from V and 8 bases from J, the junction kept 5 bases outside the gene matches. CDR1 and CDR2 from the germline V gene are SGHAT and FQNNGV. The CDR3 covers 14 residues. The CDR3 reads CASSLRGRGEKLFF. CDR3 nucleotide sequence: TGTGCCAGCAGCTTACGGGGCAGGGGGGAAAAACTGTTTTTT.

The V call is TRBV3-1, the J call TRBJ1-2; TRBD1 might be the D (5 bases). The CDR3 is 14 residues long. Germline values: CDR1 LGHDT, CDR2 YNNKEL (reference sequence). V was trimmed by 2 bases and J by 8 bases, leaving 15 bases between them. Written as DNA, the CDR3 is TGTGCCAGCAGCCAACCCGGGGGGATGAGAGGCTACACCTTC. Translating gives CASSQPGGMRGYTF.